This record looks at one TCR beta chain sequence and its context. Its antigen remains undetermined. No qualities accompany the bases; no much larger clone lies one base away. Patients chosen for sequencing had shown expansion of CD8+CD57+ cells by flow cytometry. All patients had severe acquired aplastic anemia diagnosed by International Study of Aplastic Anemia and Agranulocytosis and Camitta criteria. At the time blood was sampled, none of the patients had received any therapy. TCR repertoires of sorted CD4+ and CD8+ blood T cells from severe aplastic anemia patients and healthy subjects were deep-sequenced in the study. Patients were enrolled under clinicaltrials.gov protocols 00001620, 01623167, 00001397, 00071045, 00081523 and 00961064 in the USA. Ficoll-Paque density gradient centrifugation was used to isolate peripheral blood mononuclear cells. Before DNA extraction, CD4+ and CD8+ T cells were sorted by FACS or by magnetic beads.

The entry originates in a study of CD8+CD57+ T cells in acquired aplastic anemia (dated by TCRdb to 2016 to 2019). General notes on the study: DNA extracted from sorted CD4+ and CD8+ cells had a mean of approximately 3.3 ug, with a range of about 0.19 to 30 ug. A CD8+CD57+ expansion meant a frequency higher than the mean frequency seen in healthy subjects. What the authors observed across the whole study: Although 25 to 30 CD8+ CDR3 sequences were shared by patients and controls, these sequences appeared highly expressed in patients and within the immunodominant clones of patients. CD8+ Simpson's diversity did not differ significantly between patients and healthy controls (P=0.060).

From cysteine to phenylalanine, the CDR3 is 14 amino acids long. Just CDR3 DNA is preserved here, 42 bases in frame from base 1. The germline V and J ends show losses of 2 bases and 6 bases respectively, and no gene match explains 4 bases of the junction. The germline V gene specifies KGHDR as CDR1 and SFDVKD as CDR2. Profiling of TCR beta VDJ combinations and CDR3 sequences used genomic DNA as the template. An Illumina HiSeq 2000 was used for TCR repertoire sequencing. Turning to the authors' computational methods: TRBV/TRBJ rearrangement plots, CDR3 size and DJ length profiles, and Simpson's diversity index were used to evaluate the repertoires. The most abundant DNA sequence in the deep sequencing data was taken as the immunodominant clone. CDR3 amino acid sequences were screened for sharing across subjects and compared with published repertoires and the VDJdb database. TCRdb handled the public reads itself, with Q25 trimming in fastp and clone calling in MiXCR, and kept productive beta chains. Rows are combined by CDR3 protein, so each entry shows the most common genes and DNA. TCRdb's processing, not the authors', yielded these V and J calls. Here the sample has roughly 290,000 distinct CDR3 sequences; approximately 60% occur a single time. 1% to 1.5% of the sample belongs to the ten largest clones.

Sequenced: sorted CD4+, CD8+, or CD8+CD57+ T cells (not recorded which) from PBMCs. The chain is made from TRBV24-1 and TRBJ1-1; 8 bases in the junction line up with TRBD1. This receptor was identified in a human donor with aplastic anemia. Here is the DNA: TGTGCCACCAGTGATTCAGGGGGCTGGGCTGAAGCTTTCTTT. Translated, this gives CATSDSGGWAEAFF.